These 14 T cell receptor beta chains were sequenced from one sample in a study of T cells after yellow fever vaccination. TCRdb re-called the 5' RACE reads with MiXCR, one entry per CDR3 protein. The sample has about 400,000 distinct CDR3 sequences, more than 5.5% seen once. Material: PBMCs, obtained 5 days after the yellow fever booster vaccination. The receptors stem from a man aged 25-45 years who received the YFV17D yellow fever vaccine.

This clonotype was seen many times. V usage is TRBV14 and J usage is TRBJ2-1; D not resolved. The CDR3 runs 13 residues. CDR1 SGHDN and CDR2 FVKESK come from the germline V gene. Trimming stripped 1 base from V and 7 bases from J, with 8 bases between. CDR3 sequence (DNA): TGTGCCAGCAGCCAAGTCGCGTCGAATGAGCAGTTCTTC. Translating gives CASSQVASNEQFF.

In this sample, this clonotype turned up many times. The V and J genes are TRBV6-1 and TRBJ2-7, with 13 bases aligning to TRBD2. This CDR3 is built from 15 residues. V dropped 7 bases and J dropped 4; count of bases not matched to a gene: 7. Germline V gene lookup returns CDR1 MNHNS and CDR2 SASEGT. The CDR3 nucleotides read TGTGCCAGCACCCGAGGGACTAGCGGGATGTACGAGCAGTACTTC. This translates into CASTRGTSGMYEQYF.

There are many counts of this clonotype. The chain uses TRBV5-1 and TRBJ2-3; D might be TRBD2 (5 bases). V shed 6 bases and J shed 5 bases, with 16 bases lying between them. This CDR3 contains 14 residues. Germline V gene lookup returns CDR1 SGHRS and CDR2 YFSETQ. The CDR3 region is CASTRGPGGDTQYF. The CDR3 DNA follows: TGCGCCAGCACCCGAGGGCCAGGAGGAGATACGCAGTATTTT. Complete variable domain (other parts from reference TRBV5-1 and TRBJ2-3): KAGVTQTPRYLIKTRGQQVTLSCSPISGHRSVSWYQQTPGQGLQFLFEYFSETQRNKGNFPGRFSGRQFSNSRSEMNVSTLELGDSALYLCASTRGPGGDTQYFGPGTRLTVL.

In this sample, this clonotype turned up many times. The chain recombines TRBV5-1 with TRBJ2-3; D is perhaps TRBD1 (5 bases). Germline V gene lookup returns CDR1 SGHRS and CDR2 YFSETQ. There are 13 residues in the CDR3. The V end lost 4 bases, the J end lost 2 bases, and 8 bases lay between the germline ends. CDR3 in amino acids: CASSVTATDTQYF. DNA for the CDR3: TGCGCCAGCAGCGTGACAGCCACAGATACGCAGTATTTT.

The table lists this clonotype with a few counts. The chain links TRBV5-4 to TRBJ1-5; the D gene is possibly TRBD1 (6 bases). Germline V lookup: CDR1 SGHNT, CDR2 YYREEE (reference sequence). The CDR3 contains 14 residues. The V end was cut by 4 bases, the J end by 6 bases, with 14 bases between. CDR3 DNA sequence: TGTGCCAGCAGCCTGGGCCCAGGGGCTCAGCCCCAGCATTTT. Its translation: CASSLGPGAQPQHF.

This clonotype was picked up many times. CDR3 loop: CASSYDRNQPQHF. Here the CDR3 DNA reads TGTGCCAGCAGTTATGACAGAAATCAGCCCCAGCATTTT. The V gene is TRBV12-3 or TRBV12-4, the J gene TRBJ1-5, with a tentative D call TRBD1 (5 bases). V gave up 4 bases and J gave up 4 bases, with 8 bases separating them. The CDR3 contains 13 residues.

There are many counts of this clonotype. The chain joins TRBV20-1 to TRBJ2-1; TRBD2 is a possible D gene (6 bases). The CDR3 spans 16 residues. CDR1 is DFQATT and CDR2 is SNEGSKA in the germline V gene (reference sequence). V gave up 5 bases and J gave up 6 bases, with 23 bases separating them. In nucleotides, the CDR3 is TGCAGTGCTTTGCCCCCCATCGGAGGGCCACGCAATGAGCAGTTCTTC. It translates to CSALPPIGGPRNEQFF.

This chain joins TRBV30 and TRBJ2-7; D not resolved. Trimming took off 1 base at V and 1 base at J, with 5 bases between the two ends. This CDR3 region has 12 residues. CDR1 and CDR2 (germline): GTSNPN, SVGIG (reference sequence). The CDR3 DNA follows: TGTGCCTGGAGTGCAAGATCCTACGAGCAGTACTTC. Its translation is CAWSARSYEQYF.

This clonotype occurred a few times. The gene calls are TRBV5-1 and TRBJ2-1, with D maybe TRBD2 (6 bases). Germline lookup yields CDR1 SGHRS and CDR2 YFSETQ. The germline V and J ends were trimmed by 4 bases and 0 bases, with 23 bases remaining between them. This CDR3 spans 19 amino acids. The CDR3 loop reads CASSPLLTPSVGSYNEQFF. CDR3 DNA sequence: TGCGCCAGCAGCCCCCTTTTGACCCCTAGCGTGGGCTCCTACAATGAGCAGTTCTTC. Full variable domain (missing parts from reference TRBV5-1 and TRBJ2-1): KAGVTQTPRYLIKTRGQQVTLSCSPISGHRSVSWYQQTPGQGLQFLFEYFSETQRNKGNFPGRFSGRQFSNSRSEMNVSTLELGDSALYLCASSPLLTPSVGSYNEQFFGPGTRLTVL.

This clonotype came up a few times. The chain recombines TRBV15 with TRBJ2-5; D remains unclear. Germline V lookup: CDR1 LNHNV, CDR2 YYDKDF (reference sequence). This CDR3 has 14 residues. Trimming pared 1 base from V and 5 bases from J, leaving 11 bases between. CDR3 nucleotides: TGTGCCACCAGCAGAGGCGGCCAGATGGAGACCCAGTACTTC. Amino acids: CATSRGGQMETQYF.

This clonotype was observed a handful of times. The chain carries TRBV7-2 and TRBJ2-7; D uncertain. Trimming cost V 2 bases and J 4 bases, with 12 bases left between them. This CDR3 spans 14 amino acids. Germline V gene lookup returns CDR1 SGHTA and CDR2 FQGNSA. CDR3 in amino acids: CASSLRTAFYEQYF. DNA for the CDR3: TGTGCCAGCAGCTTAAGGACGGCGTTTTACGAGCAGTACTTC. The full variable domain, with the rest looked up from reference TRBV7-2 and TRBJ2-7, is GAGVSQSPSNKVTEKGKDVELRCDPISGHTALYWYRQSLGQGLEFLIYFQGNSAPDKSGLPSDRFSAERTGGSVSTLTIQRTQQEDSAVYLCASSLRTAFYEQYFGPGTRLTVT.

This clonotype was seen at least ten times. This rearrangement joins TRBV4-3 to TRBJ2-5; tentatively, D is TRBD1 or TRBD2 (6 bases each). Trimming took off 3 bases at V and 3 bases at J, with 11 bases between the two ends. Germline CDR1 is LGHNA and CDR2 is YSLEER. The CDR3 spans 14 residues. The CDR3 nucleotides read TGCGCCAGCAGCCAGGGGGCTAGCGAAGAGACCCAGTACTTC. Translated: CASSQGASEETQYF.

The rearrangement uses TRBV7-2 and TRBJ2-7; D call uncertain. Trimming removed 0 bases at V and 5 bases at J, with 11 bases between. CDR1 and CDR2 (germline): SGHTA, FQGNSA. The length of the CDR3 is 14 residues. CDR3 in amino acids: CASSLAFRWDEQYF. The CDR3 DNA follows: TGTGCCAGCAGCTTAGCCTTTCGATGGGACGAGCAGTACTTC.

This clonotype was found a few times. The V and J genes are TRBV6-1 and TRBJ2-7, with 10 nucleotides matching TRBD1. Germline V gives CDR1 MNHNS, CDR2 SASEGT. J gave up 5 bases and V 8 bases, and 12 bases lay outside the gene matches. The CDR3 length is 15 residues. The CDR3 DNA is TGTGCCAGCTGGGGACAGGGGTGGCCTGTGGACGAGCAGTACTTC. Its protein product is CASWGQGWPVDEQYF.